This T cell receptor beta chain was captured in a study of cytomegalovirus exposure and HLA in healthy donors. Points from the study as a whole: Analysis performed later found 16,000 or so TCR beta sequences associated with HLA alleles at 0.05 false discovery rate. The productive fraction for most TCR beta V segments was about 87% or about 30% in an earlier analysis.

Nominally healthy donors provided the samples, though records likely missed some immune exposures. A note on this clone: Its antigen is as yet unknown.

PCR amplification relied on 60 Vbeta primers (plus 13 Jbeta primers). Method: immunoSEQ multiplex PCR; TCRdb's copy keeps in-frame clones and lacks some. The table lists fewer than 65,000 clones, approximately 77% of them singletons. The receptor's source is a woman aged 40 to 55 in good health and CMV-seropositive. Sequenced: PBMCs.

For the CDR3, the DNA is TGCAGCGGAAGGGGAACTGAAGCTTTCTTT. It codes for CSGRGTEAFF. This sequence joins TRBV29-1 and TRBJ1-1, with a possible D match to TRBD1 (5 bases). The germline V and J ends were trimmed by 7 bases and 5 bases, with 8 bases remaining between them. Germline CDR1 SQVTM, CDR2 ANQGSEA. CDR3 length: 10 amino acids.